The source of this T cell receptor (beta chain) is a study of Graves' ophthalmopathy and Graves' hyperthyroidism. Per the germline V gene, CDR1 is MGHDK and CDR2 is SYGVNS. Trimming took off 5 bases at V and 3 bases at J, with 19 bases between the two ends. This CDR3 has 17 amino acids. Amplification of TCR beta CDR3 regions used RNA transcripts. Scientists carried out first-round RT-PCR using HTBI primers and then a second-round multiplex PCR. MiXCR, applied by TCRdb to the multiplex PCR reads, yields one record per CDR3 protein. The sample has about 740,000 distinct CDR3 sequences, roughly two fifths seen once.

Sequenced input: peripheral blood. This rearrangement joins TRBV25-1 to TRBJ2-2; no reliable D call. This sequence was found in an adult man with Graves' ophthalmopathy. As DNA, the CDR3 is TGTGCCAGCAGTTTAGAGGTCGCTTTTTGGGACACCGGGGAGCTGTTTTTT. Encoded protein: CASSLEVAFWDTGELFF.